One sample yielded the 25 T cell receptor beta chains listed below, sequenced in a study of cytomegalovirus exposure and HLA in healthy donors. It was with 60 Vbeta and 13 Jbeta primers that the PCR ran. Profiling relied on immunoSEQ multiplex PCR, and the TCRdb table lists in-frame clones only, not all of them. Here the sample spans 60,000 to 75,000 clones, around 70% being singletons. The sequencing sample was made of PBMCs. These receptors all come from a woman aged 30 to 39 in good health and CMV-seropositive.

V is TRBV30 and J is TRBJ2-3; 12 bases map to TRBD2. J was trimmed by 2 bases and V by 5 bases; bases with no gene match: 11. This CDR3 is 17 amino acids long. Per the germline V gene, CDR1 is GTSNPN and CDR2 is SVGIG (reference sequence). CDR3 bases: TGTGCCTGGGACCCCAGAAGGACTAGCGGGGTCACAGATACGCAGTATTTT. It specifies CAWDPRRTSGVTDTQYF.

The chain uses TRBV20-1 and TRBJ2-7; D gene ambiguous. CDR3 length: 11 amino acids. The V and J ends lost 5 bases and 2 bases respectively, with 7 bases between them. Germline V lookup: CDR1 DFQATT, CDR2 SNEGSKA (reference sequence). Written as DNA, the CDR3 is TGCAGTGCTTCAACTACCTACGAGCAGTACTTC. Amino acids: CSASTTYEQYF.

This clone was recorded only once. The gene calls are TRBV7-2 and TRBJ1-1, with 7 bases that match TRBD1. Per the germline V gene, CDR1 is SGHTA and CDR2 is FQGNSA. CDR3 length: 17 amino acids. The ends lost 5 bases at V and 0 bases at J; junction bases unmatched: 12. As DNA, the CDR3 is TGTGCCAGCAGCCCAAGACAGGGTGGTAGGATGAACACTGAAGCTTTCTTT. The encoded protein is CASSPRQGGRMNTEAFF. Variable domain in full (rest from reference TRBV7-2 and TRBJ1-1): GAGVSQSPSNKVTEKGKDVELRCDPISGHTALYWYRQSLGQGLEFLIYFQGNSAPDKSGLPSDRFSAERTGGSVSTLTIQRTQQEDSAVYLCASSPRQGGRMNTEAFFGQGTRLTVV.

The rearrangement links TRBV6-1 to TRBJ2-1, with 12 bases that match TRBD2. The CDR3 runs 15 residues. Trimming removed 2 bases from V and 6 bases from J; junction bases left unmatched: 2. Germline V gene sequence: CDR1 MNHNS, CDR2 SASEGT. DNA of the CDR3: TGTGCCAGCAGTGAACTAGCGGGAGGGGGCAATGAGCAGTTCTTC. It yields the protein CASSELAGGGNEQFF.

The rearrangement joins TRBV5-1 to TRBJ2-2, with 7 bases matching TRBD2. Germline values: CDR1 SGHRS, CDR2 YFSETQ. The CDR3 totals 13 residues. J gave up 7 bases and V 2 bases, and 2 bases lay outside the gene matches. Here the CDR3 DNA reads TGCGCCAGCAGCTTAGGCGGGAGCGGGGAGCTGTTTTTT. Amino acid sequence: CASSLGGSGELFF.

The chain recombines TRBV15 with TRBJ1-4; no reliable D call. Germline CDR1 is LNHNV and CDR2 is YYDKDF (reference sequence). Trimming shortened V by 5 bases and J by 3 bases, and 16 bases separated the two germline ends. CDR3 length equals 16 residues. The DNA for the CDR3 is TGTGCCACCAGCCCTCGACGCAGCGGGCCTAATGAAAAACTGTTTTTT. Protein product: CATSPRRSGPNEKLFF.

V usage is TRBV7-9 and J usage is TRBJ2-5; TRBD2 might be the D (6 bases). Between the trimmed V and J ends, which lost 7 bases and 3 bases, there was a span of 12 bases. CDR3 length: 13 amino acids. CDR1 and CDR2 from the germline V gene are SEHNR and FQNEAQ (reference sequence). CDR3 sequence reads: CASNHRGKETQYF. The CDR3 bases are TGTGCCAGCAACCATCGGGGGAAAGAGACCCAGTACTTC. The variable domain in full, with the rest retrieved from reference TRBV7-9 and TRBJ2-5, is DTGVSQNPRHKITKRGQNVTFRCDPISEHNRLYWYRQTLGQGPEFLTYFQNEAQLEKSRLLSDRFSAERPKGSFSTLEIQRTEQGDSAMYLCASNHRGKETQYFGPGTRLLVL.

CDR3 nucleotide sequence: TGTGCCTGGAGCGTCAGGTTCGAGAACGAGCAGTACTTC. It encodes CAWSVRFENEQYF. V usage is TRBV30 and J usage is TRBJ2-7, with D hard to call. With 3 bases removed from V and 5 bases from J, the gap between germline ends came to 14 bases. Germline CDR1 and CDR2: GTSNPN and SVGIG (reference sequence). This CDR3 has 13 residues.

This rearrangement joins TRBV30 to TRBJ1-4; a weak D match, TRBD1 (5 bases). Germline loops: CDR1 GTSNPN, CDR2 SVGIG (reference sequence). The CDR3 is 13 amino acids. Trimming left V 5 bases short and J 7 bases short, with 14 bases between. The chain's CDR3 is CAWQGSGREKLFF. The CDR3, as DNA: TGTGCCTGGCAGGGCAGCGGGCGTGAAAAACTGTTTTTT.

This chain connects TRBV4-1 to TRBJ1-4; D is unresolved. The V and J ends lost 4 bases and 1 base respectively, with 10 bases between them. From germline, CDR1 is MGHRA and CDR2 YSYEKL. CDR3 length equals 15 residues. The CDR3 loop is CASSPRLQTNEKLFF. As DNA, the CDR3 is TGCGCCAGCAGCCCTCGACTGCAAACTAATGAAAAACTGTTTTTT.

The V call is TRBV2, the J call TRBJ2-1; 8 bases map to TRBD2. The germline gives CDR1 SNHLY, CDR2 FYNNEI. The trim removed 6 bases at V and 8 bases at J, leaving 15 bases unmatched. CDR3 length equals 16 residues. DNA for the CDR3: TGTGCCAGCAGCCCCCGACTAGCGACTAGAGGTGATGAGCAGTTCTTC. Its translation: CASSPRLATRGDEQFF.

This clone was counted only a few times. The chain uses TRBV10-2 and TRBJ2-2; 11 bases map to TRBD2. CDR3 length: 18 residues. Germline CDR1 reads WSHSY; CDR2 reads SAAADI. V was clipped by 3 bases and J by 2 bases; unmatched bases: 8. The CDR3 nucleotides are TGCGCCAGCAGTGAAAGGACTAGCGGGTGGGGCAACACCGGGGAGCTGTTTTTT. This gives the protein CASSERTSGWGNTGELFF.

The CDR3 region has the DNA TGTGCCAGCAGCTTCAGGGAGGGACAGCCCCAGCATTTT. It is translated as CASSFREGQPQHF. J is TRBJ1-5 and V is TRBV11-2; perhaps TRBD1 as D (5 bases). V gave up 3 bases and J gave up 7 bases, with 10 bases separating them. Germline V lookup: CDR1 SGHAT, CDR2 FQNNGV. CDR3 size: 13 residues. The full variable domain, in which reference TRBV11-2 and TRBJ1-5 provide the parts outside the CDR3, is EAGVAQSPRYKIIEKRQSVAFWCNPISGHATLYWYQQILGQGPKLLIQFQNNGVVDDSQLPKDRFSAERLKGVDSTLKIQPAKLEDSAVYLCASSFREGQPQHFGDGTRLSIL.

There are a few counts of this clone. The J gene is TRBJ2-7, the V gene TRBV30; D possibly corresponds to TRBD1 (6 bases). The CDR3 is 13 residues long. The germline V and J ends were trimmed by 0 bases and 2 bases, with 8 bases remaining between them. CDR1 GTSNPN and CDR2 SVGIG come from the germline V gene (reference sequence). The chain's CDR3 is CAWSVGTPYEQYF. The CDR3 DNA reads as TGTGCCTGGAGTGTTGGGACACCCTACGAGCAGTACTTC.

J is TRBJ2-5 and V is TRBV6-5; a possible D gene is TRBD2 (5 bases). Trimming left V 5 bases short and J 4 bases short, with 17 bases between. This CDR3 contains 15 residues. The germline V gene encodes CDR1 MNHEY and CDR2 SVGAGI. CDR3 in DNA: TGTGCCAGCAGTACACTAGGTGTGGTGGTAGAGACCCAGTACTTC. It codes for CASSTLGVVVETQYF.

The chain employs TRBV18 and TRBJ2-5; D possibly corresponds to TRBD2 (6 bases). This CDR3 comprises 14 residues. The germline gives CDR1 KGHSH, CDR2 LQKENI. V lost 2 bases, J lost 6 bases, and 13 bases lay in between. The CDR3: CASSPYSGEKTQYF. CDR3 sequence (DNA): TGTGCCAGCTCACCATATTCGGGAGAGAAGACCCAGTACTTC.

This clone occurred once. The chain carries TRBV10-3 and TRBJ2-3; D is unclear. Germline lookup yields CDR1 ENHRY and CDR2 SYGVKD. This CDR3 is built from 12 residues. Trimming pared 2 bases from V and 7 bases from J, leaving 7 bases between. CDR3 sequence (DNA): TGTGCCATCAGTGAGCAACAGTATACGCAGTATTTT. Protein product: CAISEQQYTQYF.

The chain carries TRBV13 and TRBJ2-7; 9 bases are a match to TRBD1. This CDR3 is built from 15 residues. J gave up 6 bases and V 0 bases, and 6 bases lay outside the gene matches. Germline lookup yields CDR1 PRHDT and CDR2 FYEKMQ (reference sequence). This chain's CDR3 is CASSLGPGQGFEQYF. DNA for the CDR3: TGTGCCAGCAGCTTAGGGCCGGGACAGGGCTTCGAGCAGTACTTC.

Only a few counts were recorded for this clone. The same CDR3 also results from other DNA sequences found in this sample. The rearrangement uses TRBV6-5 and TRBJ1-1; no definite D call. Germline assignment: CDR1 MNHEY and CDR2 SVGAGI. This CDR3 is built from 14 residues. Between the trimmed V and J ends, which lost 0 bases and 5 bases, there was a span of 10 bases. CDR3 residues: CASSYSRTGTEAFF. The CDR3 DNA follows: TGTGCCAGCAGTTACTCGAGGACGGGGACTGAAGCTTTCTTT.

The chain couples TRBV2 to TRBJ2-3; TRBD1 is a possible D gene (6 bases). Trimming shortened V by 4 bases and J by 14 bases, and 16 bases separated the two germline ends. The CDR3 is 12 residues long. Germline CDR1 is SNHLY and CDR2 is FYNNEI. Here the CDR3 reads CASSGGGIKRYF. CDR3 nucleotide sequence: TGTGCCAGCAGTGGAGGGGGAATTAAAAGGTATTTT.

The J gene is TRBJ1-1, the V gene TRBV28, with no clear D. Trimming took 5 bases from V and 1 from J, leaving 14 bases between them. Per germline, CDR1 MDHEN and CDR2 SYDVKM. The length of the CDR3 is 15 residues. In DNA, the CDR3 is TGTGCCAGCAGTGACATCAAAGGGAGGAACACTGAAGCTTTCTTT. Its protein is CASSDIKGRNTEAFF.

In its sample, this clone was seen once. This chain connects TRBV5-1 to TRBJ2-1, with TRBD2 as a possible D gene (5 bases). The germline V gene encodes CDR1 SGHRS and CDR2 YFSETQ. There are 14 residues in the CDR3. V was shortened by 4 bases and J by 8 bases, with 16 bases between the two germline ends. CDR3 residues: CASSRSEGGYEQFF. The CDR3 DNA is TGCGCCAGCAGCAGGAGCGAGGGCGGGTATGAGCAGTTCTTC.

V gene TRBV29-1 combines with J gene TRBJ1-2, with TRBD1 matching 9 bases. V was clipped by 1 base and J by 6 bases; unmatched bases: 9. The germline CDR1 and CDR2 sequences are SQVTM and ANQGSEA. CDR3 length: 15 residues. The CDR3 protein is CSVEGSADRGNGYTF. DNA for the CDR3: TGCAGCGTTGAAGGGTCGGCGGACAGGGGAAATGGCTACACCTTC. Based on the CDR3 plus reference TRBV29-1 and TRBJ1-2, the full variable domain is SAVISQKPSRDICQRGTSLTIQCQVDSQVTMMFWYRQQPGQSLTLIATANQGSEATYESGFVIDKFPISRPNLTFSTLTVSNMSPEDSSIYLCSVEGSADRGNGYTFGSGTRLTVV.

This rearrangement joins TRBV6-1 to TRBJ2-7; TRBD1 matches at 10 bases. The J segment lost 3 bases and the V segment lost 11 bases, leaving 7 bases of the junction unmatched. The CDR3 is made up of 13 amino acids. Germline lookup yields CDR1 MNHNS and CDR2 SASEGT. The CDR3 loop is CAVIGDRGYEQYF. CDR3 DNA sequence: TGTGCCGTCATAGGGGACAGGGGCTACGAGCAGTACTTC.

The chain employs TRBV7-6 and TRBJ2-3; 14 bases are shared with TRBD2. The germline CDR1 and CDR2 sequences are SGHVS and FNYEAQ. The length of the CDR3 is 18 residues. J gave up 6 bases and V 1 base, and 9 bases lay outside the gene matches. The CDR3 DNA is TGTGCCAGCAGCTTAGGTCCGGGACTAGCGGGAGTAGTGGATACGCAGTATTTT. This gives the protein CASSLGPGLAGVVDTQYF.